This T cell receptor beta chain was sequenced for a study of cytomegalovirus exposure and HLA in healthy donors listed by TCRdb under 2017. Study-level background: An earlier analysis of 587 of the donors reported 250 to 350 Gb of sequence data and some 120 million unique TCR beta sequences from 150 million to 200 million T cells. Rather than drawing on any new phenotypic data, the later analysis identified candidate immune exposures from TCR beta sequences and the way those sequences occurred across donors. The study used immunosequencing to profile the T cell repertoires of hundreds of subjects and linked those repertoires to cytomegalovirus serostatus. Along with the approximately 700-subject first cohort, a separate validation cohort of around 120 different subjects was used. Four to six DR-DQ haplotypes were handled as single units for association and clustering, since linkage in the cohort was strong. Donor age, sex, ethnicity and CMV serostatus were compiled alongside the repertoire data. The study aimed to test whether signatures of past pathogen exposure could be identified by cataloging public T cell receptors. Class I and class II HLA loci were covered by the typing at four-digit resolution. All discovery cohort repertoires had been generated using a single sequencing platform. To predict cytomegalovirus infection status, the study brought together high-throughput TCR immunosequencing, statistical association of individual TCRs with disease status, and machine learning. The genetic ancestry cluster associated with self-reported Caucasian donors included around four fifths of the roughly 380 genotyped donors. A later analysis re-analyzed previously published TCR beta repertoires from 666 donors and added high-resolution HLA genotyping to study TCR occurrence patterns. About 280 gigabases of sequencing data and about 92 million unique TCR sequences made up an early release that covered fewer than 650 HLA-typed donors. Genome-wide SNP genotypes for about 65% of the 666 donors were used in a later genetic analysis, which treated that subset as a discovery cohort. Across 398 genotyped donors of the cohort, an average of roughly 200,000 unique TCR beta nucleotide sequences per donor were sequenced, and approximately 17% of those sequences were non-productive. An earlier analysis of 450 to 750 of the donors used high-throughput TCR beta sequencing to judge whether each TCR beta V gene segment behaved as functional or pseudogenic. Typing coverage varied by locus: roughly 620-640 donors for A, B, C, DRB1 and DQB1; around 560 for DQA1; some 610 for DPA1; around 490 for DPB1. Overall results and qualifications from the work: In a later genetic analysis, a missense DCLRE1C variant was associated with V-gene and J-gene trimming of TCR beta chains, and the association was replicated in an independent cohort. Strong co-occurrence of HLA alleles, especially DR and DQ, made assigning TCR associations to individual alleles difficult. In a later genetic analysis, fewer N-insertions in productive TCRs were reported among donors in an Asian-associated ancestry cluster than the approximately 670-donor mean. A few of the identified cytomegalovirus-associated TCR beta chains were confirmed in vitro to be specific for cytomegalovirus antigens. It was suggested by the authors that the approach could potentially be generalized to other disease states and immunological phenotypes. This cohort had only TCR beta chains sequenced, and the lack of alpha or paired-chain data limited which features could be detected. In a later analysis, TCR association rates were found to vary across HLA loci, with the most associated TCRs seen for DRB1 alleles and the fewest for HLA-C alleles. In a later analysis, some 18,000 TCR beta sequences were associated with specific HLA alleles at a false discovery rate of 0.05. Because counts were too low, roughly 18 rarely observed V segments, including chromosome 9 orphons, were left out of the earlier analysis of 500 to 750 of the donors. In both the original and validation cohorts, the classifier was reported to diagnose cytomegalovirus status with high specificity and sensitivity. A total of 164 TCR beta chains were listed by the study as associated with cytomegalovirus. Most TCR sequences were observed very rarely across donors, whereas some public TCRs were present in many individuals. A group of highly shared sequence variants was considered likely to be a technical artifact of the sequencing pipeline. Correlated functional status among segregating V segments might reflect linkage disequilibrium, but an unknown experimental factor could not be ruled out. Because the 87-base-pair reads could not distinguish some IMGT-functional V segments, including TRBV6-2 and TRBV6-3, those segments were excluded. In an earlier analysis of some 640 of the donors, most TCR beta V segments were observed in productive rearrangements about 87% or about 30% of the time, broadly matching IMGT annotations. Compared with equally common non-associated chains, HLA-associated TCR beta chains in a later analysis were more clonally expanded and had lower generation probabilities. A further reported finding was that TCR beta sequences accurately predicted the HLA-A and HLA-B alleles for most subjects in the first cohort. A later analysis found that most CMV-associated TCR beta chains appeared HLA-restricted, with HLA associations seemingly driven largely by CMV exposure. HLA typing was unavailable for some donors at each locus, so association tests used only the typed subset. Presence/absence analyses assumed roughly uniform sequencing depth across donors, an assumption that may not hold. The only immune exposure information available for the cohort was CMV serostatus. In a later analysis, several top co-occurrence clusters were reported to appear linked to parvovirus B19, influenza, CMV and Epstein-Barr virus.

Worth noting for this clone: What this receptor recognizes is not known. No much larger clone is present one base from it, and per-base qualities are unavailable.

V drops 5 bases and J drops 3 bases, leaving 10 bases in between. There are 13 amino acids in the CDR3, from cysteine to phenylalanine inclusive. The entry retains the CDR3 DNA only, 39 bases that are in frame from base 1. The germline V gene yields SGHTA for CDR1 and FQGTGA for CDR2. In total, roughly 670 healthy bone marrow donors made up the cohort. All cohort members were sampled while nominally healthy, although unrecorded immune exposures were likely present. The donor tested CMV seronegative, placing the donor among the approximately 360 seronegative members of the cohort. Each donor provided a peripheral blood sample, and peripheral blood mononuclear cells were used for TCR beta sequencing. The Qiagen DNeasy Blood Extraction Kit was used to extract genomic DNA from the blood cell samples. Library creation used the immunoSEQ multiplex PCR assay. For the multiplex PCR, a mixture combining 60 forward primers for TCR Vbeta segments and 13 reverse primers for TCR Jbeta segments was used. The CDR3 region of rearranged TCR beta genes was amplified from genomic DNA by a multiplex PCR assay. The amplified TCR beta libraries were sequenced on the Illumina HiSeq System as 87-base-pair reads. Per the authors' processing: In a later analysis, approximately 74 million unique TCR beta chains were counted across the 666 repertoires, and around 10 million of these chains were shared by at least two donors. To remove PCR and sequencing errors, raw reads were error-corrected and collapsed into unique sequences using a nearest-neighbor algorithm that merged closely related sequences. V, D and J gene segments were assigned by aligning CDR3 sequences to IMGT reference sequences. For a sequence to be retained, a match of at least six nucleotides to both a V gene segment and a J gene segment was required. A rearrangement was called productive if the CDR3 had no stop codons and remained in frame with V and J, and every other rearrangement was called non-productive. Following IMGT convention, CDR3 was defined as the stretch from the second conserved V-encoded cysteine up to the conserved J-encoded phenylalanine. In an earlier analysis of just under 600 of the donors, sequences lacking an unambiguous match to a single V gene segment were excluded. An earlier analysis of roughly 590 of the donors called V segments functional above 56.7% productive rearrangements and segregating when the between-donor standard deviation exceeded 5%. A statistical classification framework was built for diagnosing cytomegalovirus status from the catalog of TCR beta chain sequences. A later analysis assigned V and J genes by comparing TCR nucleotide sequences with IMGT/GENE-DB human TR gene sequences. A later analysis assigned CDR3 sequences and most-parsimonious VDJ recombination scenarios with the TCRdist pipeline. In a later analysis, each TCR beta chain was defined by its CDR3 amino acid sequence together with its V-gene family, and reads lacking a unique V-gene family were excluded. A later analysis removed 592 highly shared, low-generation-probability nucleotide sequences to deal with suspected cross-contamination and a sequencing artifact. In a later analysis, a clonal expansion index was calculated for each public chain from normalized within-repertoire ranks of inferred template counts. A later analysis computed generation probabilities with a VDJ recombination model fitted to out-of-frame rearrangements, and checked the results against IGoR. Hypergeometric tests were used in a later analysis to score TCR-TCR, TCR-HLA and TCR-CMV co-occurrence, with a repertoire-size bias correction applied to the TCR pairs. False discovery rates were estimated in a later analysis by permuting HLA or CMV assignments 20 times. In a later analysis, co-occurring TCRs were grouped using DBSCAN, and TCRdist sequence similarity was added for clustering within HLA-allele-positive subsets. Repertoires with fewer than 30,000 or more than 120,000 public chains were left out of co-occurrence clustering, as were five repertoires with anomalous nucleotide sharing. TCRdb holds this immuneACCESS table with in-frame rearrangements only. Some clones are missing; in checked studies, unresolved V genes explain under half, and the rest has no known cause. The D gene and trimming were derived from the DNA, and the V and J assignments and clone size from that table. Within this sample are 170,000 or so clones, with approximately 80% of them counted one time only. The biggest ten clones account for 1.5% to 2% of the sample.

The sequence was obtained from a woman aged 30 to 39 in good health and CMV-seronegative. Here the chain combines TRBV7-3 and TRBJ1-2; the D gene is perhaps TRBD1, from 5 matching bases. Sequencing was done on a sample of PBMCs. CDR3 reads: CASSADRYYGYTF. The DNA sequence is TGTGCCAGCAGCGCCGACAGATACTATGGCTACACCTTC.